Described below is a single TCR beta chain sequence and its context. The clone's antigen remains unknown. No qualities accompany the bases; no much larger clone lies one base away. Peripheral blood CD8+ and CD4+ T cells from healthy donors, Susac syndrome patients and multiple sclerosis patients were profiled using high-throughput TCR beta sequencing. The Susac syndrome patients fulfilled recently defined diagnostic criteria for definite or probable disease. CD8+ TEMRA cells were enriched by FACS, while bulk CD8+ and CD4+ T cells were purified by magnetic negative isolation. Blood was collected in EDTA tubes and processed within 24 hours, with PBMCs isolated through density gradient centrifugation. PBMCs intended for TCR sequencing were frozen in liquid nitrogen and were later thawed in a 37 degrees C water bath. A purity of at least 90% was achieved for sorted or isolated CD4+, CD8+ and CD8+ TEMRA cells.

Counted from cysteine to phenylalanine, this CDR3 has 15 amino acids. Only the CDR3 part of the read is kept: 45 bases, read in frame from the first base. Ends trimmed: V by 7 bases, J by 3 bases; bases unmatched to a gene: 4. RNA was extracted using the RNeasy kit, and about 0.45 to 1 ug of the RNA was reverse transcribed with random hexamers. The immunoSEQ multiplex PCR assay, which covers 54 Vbeta and 13 Jbeta segments, was used to amplify TCR beta CDR3 regions. PCR amplification bias was corrected by using a synthetic template baseline for primer optimization and computational correction. For the original study's pipeline: Reads were annotated to V, D and J genes per IMGT and analyzed with immunoSEQ Analyzer, keeping only productive sequences. To calculate clonality, Shannon entropy was normalized by log2 of the number of productive unique sequences and then subtracted from one. Public and private clones were assessed among the 100 most prevalent clones of each patient and control. A clone was defined as Susac-specific if it was absent from the healthy and MS cohorts, from around 960 published viral clones and from other ImmuneACCESS disease sequences. The public sequencing data were trimmed at Q25 with fastp and processed into clonotypes with MiXCR by TCRdb, which kept only in-frame beta chains. Each entry is one CDR3 protein sequence, shown with its most common DNA and genes. The V and J calls and clone size are TCRdb's, not the authors'. Counted in this sample were about 120,000 distinct CDR3 sequences; roughly 95% of them appeared once. The ten most abundant clones make up more than 0.12% of the sample.

The sample comes from a study of CD8 T cells in Susac syndrome (dated by TCRdb to between 2017 and 2020). Looking at the study overall: Of the Susac syndrome patients who were sequenced, six had clinically active disease and fewer than ten were in clinical remission. Repertoire sequencing was used to test whether CD8+ T cell activation and differentiation in Susac syndrome was antigen driven. At the time of blood withdrawal, Susac syndrome patients were either therapy-naive, taking corticosteroids (with some also receiving IVIg), or on IVIg alone. Here is what the overall study found, with its caveats: In patients with Susac syndrome, the CD4+ T cell repertoire showed no detectable clonal expansion. The study acknowledged that relatively few individuals were included in the TCR sequencing and HLA analysis.

This receptor was taken from a human donor with Susac syndrome. Sequencing was performed on CD4+ T cells from PBMCs. Recombination linked TRBV12-3 or TRBV12-4 to TRBJ2-2, with 11 junctional bases fitting TRBD2. For the CDR3, the sequence is CASTPGLADTGELFF. The DNA is TGTGCCAGCACCCCGGGACTAGCGGACACCGGGGAGCTGTTTTTT.